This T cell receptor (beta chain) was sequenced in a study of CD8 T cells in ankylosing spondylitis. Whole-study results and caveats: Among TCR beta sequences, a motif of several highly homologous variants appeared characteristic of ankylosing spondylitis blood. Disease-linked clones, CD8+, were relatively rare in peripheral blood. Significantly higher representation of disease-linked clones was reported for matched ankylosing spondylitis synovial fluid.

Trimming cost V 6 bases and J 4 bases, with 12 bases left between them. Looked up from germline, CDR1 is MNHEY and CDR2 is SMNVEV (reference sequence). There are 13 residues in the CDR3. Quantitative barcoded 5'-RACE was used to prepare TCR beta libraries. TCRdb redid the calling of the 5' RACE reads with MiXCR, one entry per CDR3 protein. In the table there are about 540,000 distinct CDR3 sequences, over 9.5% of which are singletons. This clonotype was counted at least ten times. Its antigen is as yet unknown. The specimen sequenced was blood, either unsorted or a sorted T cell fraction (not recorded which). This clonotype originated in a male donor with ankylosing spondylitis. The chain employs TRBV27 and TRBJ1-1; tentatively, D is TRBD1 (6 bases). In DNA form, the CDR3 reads TGTGCCAGCAGACTGACAGGCCCCACTGAAGCTTTCTTT. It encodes CASRLTGPTEAFF.